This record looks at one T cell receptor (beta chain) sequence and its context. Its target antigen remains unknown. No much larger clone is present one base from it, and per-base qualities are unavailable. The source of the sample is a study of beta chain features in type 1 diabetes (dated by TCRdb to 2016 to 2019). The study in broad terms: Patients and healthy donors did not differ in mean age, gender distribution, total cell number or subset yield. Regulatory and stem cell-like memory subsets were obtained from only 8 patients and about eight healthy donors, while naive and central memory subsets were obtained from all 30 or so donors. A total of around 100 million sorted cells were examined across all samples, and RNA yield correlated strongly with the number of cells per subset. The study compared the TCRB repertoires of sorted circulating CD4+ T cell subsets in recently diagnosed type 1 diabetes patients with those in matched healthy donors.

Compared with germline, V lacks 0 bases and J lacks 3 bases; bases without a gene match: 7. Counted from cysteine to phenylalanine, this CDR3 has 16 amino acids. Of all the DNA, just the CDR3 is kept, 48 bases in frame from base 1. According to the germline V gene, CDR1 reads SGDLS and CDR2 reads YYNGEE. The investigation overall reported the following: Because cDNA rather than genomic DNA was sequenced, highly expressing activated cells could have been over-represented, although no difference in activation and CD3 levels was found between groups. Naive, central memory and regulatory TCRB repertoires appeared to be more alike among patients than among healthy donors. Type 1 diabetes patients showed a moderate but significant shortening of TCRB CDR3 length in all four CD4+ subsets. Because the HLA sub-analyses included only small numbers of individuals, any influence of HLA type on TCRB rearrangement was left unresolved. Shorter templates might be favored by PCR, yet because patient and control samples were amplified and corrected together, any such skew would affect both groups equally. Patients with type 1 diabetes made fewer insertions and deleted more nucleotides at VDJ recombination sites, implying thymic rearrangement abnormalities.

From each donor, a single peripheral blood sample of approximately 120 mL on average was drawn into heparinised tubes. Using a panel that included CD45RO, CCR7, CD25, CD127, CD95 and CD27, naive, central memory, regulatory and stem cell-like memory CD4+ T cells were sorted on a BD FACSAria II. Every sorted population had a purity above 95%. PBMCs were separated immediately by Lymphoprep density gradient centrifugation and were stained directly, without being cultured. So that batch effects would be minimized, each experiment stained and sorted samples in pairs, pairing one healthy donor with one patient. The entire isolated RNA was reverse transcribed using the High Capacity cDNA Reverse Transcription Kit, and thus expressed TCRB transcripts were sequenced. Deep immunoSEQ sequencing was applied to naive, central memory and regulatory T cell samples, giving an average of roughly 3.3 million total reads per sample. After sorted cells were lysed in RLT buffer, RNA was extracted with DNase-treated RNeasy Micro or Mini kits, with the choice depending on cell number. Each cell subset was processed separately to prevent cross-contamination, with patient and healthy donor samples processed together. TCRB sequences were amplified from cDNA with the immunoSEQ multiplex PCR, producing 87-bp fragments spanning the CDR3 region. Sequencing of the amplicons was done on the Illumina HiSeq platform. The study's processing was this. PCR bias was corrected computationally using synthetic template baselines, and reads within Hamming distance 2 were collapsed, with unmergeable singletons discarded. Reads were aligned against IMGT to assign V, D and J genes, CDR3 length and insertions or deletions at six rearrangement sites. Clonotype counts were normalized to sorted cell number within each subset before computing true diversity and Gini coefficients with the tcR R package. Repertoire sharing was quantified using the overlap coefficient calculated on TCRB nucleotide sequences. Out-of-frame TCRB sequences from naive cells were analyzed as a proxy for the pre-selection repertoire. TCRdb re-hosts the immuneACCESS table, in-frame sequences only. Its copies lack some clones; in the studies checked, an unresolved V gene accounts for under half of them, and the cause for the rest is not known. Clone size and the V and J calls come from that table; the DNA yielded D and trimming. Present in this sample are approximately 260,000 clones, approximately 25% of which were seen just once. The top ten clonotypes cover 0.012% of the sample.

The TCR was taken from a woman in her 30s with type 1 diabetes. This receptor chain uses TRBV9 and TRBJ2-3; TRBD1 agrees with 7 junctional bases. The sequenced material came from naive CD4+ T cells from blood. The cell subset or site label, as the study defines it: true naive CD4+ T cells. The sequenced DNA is TGTGCCAGCAGCGTAGGCGGCAGGGGGTTTACAGATACGCAGTATTTT. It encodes CASSVGGRGFTDTQYF.